The 27 T cell receptor beta chains presented below share a single source sample, sequenced in a study of CD8 T cells in Susac syndrome (dated by TCRdb to the late 2010s). Library generation was performed with the immunoSEQ multiplex PCR assay. RNA was extracted using the RNeasy kit, and roughly 0.45 to 1 ug of the RNA was reverse transcribed with random hexamers. Through fastp at Q25 and MiXCR, TCRdb rebuilt clones from the public reads, retaining in-frame beta chains. Each record represents a unique CDR3 protein, reported with the most common genes and DNA among its rows. The sample yields hundreds of thousands of distinct CDR3 sequences; approximately 85% were counted once. The top ten hold around 0.2% of the sample. The sample comprised CD8+ T cells from PBMCs. These receptors were taken from a human donor with multiple sclerosis.

The chain employs TRBV7-8 and TRBJ1-4; TRBD1 agrees at 10 bases. The germline V gene encodes CDR1 SGHVS and CDR2 FQNEAQ. V was pared by 6 bases and J by 6 bases, with 13 bases of the junction left unmatched. This CDR3 has 17 residues. This chain's CDR3 is CASSFLTGQGEDEKLFF. DNA of the CDR3: TGTGCCAGCAGTTTTCTCACCGGACAGGGGGAGGATGAAAAACTGTTTTTT.

V is TRBV7-9 and J is TRBJ1-2, with D possibly matching TRBD1 (6 bases). The CDR3 runs 13 residues. The germline V and J ends were trimmed by 3 bases and 5 bases, with 10 bases remaining between them. Germline V CDR1 and CDR2: SEHNR, FQNEAQ (reference sequence). The CDR3, as DNA: TGTGCCAGCAGCTTCGGACAGAGTTATGGCTACACCTTC. Its protein is CASSFGQSYGYTF.

The CDR3 sequence is CASSLSQIVYGYTF. The CDR3 bases are TGTGCCAGCAGTTTATCCCAGATCGTCTATGGCTACACCTTC. This chain uses TRBV12-3 or TRBV12-4 with TRBJ1-2; D remains ambiguous. Trimming shortened V by 2 bases and J by 4 bases, and 11 bases separated the two germline ends. CDR3 size: 14 residues.

V and J are TRBV27 and TRBJ2-1; 8 nucleotides match TRBD2. This CDR3 is built from 16 residues. After removal of 6 bases from V and 4 bases from J, the junction contained 11 bases not matched to a gene. Germline lookup yields CDR1 MNHEY and CDR2 SMNVEV (reference sequence). DNA of the CDR3: TGTGCCAGCAGGCCTTTATCTAGCGGGCCTTACAATGAGCAGTTCTTC. This translates into CASRPLSSGPYNEQFF.

The chain employs TRBV6-2 or TRBV6-3 and TRBJ2-5; 11 bases match TRBD2. There are 17 residues in the CDR3. V lost 0 bases, J lost 4 bases, and 7 bases stayed unmatched. Germline V gene lookup returns CDR1 MNHEY and CDR2 SVGEGT. CDR3 region: CASSYSTLAGVGETQYF. CDR3 DNA: TGTGCCAGCAGTTACTCGACACTAGCGGGAGTAGGAGAGACCCAGTACTTC.

The chain employs TRBV7-2 and TRBJ2-7; D not certain. CDR1 is SGHTA, CDR2 FQGNSA, per germline. This CDR3 has 12 residues. Trimming took off 5 bases at V and 6 bases at J, with 11 bases between the two ends. The CDR3 loop is CASSVPWGEQYF. The CDR3 DNA follows: TGTGCCAGCAGCGTCCCTTGGGGCGAGCAGTACTTC. Full variable domain (outside the CDR3, taken from reference TRBV7-2 and TRBJ2-7): GAGVSQSPSNKVTEKGKDVELRCDPISGHTALYWYRQSLGQGLEFLIYFQGNSAPDKSGLPSDRFSAERTGGSVSTLTIQRTQQEDSAVYLCASSVPWGEQYFGPGTRLTVT.

This rearrangement joins TRBV5-6 to TRBJ1-2; D is undetermined. Germline V gene lookup returns CDR1 SGHDT and CDR2 YYEEEE. The CDR3 has 14 amino acids. V shed 0 bases and J shed 2 bases, with 8 bases lying between them. The CDR3 spells CASSLGQFNYGYTF. The CDR3 DNA is TGTGCCAGCAGCTTGGGTCAGTTCAACTATGGCTACACCTTC. The whole variable domain, filled in from reference TRBV5-6 and TRBJ1-2, reads DAGVTQSPTHLIKTRGQQVTLRCSPKSGHDTVSWYQQALGQGPQFIFQYYEEEERQRGNFPDRFSGHQFPNYSSELNVNALLLGDSALYLCASSLGQFNYGYTFGSGTRLTVV.

This clonotype was picked up one time. Sequence at one end of the junction differs from germline and may be a read error. The chain employs TRBV2 and TRBJ2-7, with unresolved D. Germline V CDR1 and CDR2: SNHLY, FYNNEI. CDR3 length equals 13 residues. The CDR3 DNA sequence: TGTGCCAGCAGTGAAGACAGCAACTACGAGCAGCACTTC. Translation gives CASSEDSNYEQHF. The whole variable domain, filled in from reference TRBV2 and TRBJ2-7, reads EPEVTQTPSHQVTQMGQEVILRCVPISNHLYFYWYRQILGQKVEFLVSFYNNEISEKSEIFDDQFSVERPDGSNFTLKIRSTKLEDSAMYFCASSEDSNYEQHFGPGTRLTVT.

This sequence joins TRBV5-6 and TRBJ2-7; 9 nucleotides align to TRBD1. CDR3 length equals 16 residues. The junction had 8 bases not matched to a gene; V was cut back by 1 base and J by 3 bases. In germline, CDR1 is SGHDT, CDR2 YYEEEE. CDR3 DNA: TGTGCCAGCAGCTTGCGCCAGGGGACAGGGATCTACGAGCAGTACTTC. Encoded protein: CASSLRQGTGIYEQYF.

The chain couples TRBV6-4 to TRBJ2-1; possible D gene TRBD1, 6 bases. The germline gives CDR1 MRHNA, CDR2 SNTAGT. Trimming cost V 2 bases and J 2 bases, with 10 bases left between them. The CDR3 is made up of 15 amino acids. Here the CDR3 DNA reads TGTGCCAGCAGTGACAGGGGGTTCGCCTACAATGAGCAGTTCTTC. Encoded protein: CASSDRGFAYNEQFF.

The chain employs TRBV6-2 or TRBV6-3 and TRBJ1-5; 8 positions agree with TRBD1. The germline V gene encodes CDR1 MNHEY and CDR2 SVGEGT. The CDR3 loop spans 14 amino acids. V lost 8 bases, J lost 4 bases, and 7 bases stayed unmatched. CDR3 residues: CASSKTGANQPQHF. The CDR3 nucleotides are TGTGCCAGCTCCAAGACAGGGGCGAATCAGCCCCAGCATTTT.

V usage is TRBV11-2 and J usage is TRBJ2-2; 7 bases map to TRBD1. This CDR3 spans 15 amino acids. The germline CDR1 and CDR2 sequences are SGHAT and FQNNGV. V was clipped by 5 bases and J by 6 bases; unmatched bases: 9. The CDR3 nucleotides read TGTGCCAGCAGCGGTTTGACAGGGCGTTCCGGGGAGCTGTTTTTT. Amino acids: CASSGLTGRSGELFF. The full variable domain, rest sourced from reference TRBV11-2 and TRBJ2-2, is EAGVAQSPRYKIIEKRQSVAFWCNPISGHATLYWYQQILGQGPKLLIQFQNNGVVDDSQLPKDRFSAERLKGVDSTLKIQPAKLEDSAVYLCASSGLTGRSGELFFGEGSRLTVL.

The genes are TRBV4-3 and TRBJ1-1, with D uncertain. Trimming took off 0 bases at V and 4 bases at J, with 15 bases between the two ends. The CDR3 loop spans 16 amino acids. From germline, CDR1 is LGHNA and CDR2 YSLEER. CDR3 bases: TGCGCCAGCAGCCAAGAGAGAGATATTCGATTCACTGAAGCTTTCTTT. Its translation is CASSQERDIRFTEAFF.

V and J are TRBV7-9 and TRBJ2-1; 12 bases match TRBD2. The CDR3 has 14 residues. The trim removed 4 bases at V and 8 bases at J, leaving 3 bases unmatched. Germline lookup yields CDR1 SEHNR and CDR2 FQNEAQ (reference sequence). Here the CDR3 reads CASSYTSGRHEQFF. The CDR3 DNA reads as TGTGCCAGCAGCTATACTAGCGGGAGGCATGAGCAGTTCTTC.

The V call is TRBV27, the J call TRBJ2-3, with 9 nucleotides matching TRBD2. With V trimmed by 6 bases and J by 5 bases, 9 bases remained unmatched. Germline V CDR1 and CDR2: MNHEY, SMNVEV (reference sequence). This CDR3 has 15 amino acids. The CDR3 protein is CASRDGGGGEDTQYF. The CDR3 nucleotides are TGTGCCAGCAGAGATGGAGGCGGGGGGGAAGATACGCAGTATTTT.

The chain combines TRBV28 with TRBJ1-2, with a weak D call TRBD1 (5 bases). This CDR3 has 21 amino acids. V was cut by 3 bases and J by 6 bases, with 35 bases left in between. In germline, CDR1 is MDHEN, CDR2 SYDVKM. CDR3 protein: CASSFLPAGVWGQGAKHGYTF. The CDR3 DNA sequence: TGTGCCAGCAGTTTTCTACCGGCCGGCGTATGGGGCCAGGGTGCCAAGCATGGCTACACCTTC.

CDR3 sequence reads: CASSYSIGGSYEQYF. CDR3 DNA sequence: TGTGCCAGCAGTTACTCGATTGGCGGCTCCTACGAGCAGTACTTC. V usage is TRBV6-2 or TRBV6-3 and J usage is TRBJ2-7; the D is unclear. The CDR3 runs 15 residues. Trimming removed 0 bases from V and 0 bases from J, with 9 bases in between. Germline V lookup: CDR1 MNHEY, CDR2 SVGEGT.

This chain links TRBV12-3 or TRBV12-4 with TRBJ2-2; 8 nucleotides align to TRBD1. J lost 4 bases, V lost 6 bases, and 7 bases had no gene match. CDR3 size: 15 residues. CDR3 amino acids: CASRLGQDLTGELFF. CDR3 sequence (DNA): TGTGCCAGCAGACTGGGACAGGATCTCACCGGGGAGCTGTTTTTT.

The chain joins TRBV5-4 to TRBJ2-7; 11 positions agree with TRBD1. J lost 0 bases, V lost 4 bases, and 3 bases had no gene match. From germline, CDR1 is SGHNT and CDR2 YYREEE (reference sequence). The CDR3 covers 15 residues. The CDR3 sequence is CASSPGTGGSYEQYF. As DNA, the CDR3 is TGTGCCAGCAGCCCCGGGACAGGGGGCTCCTACGAGCAGTACTTC.

Details on this clonotype: A junction boundary mismatches the germline segment, possibly from a read error. The chain recombines TRBV6-5 with TRBJ1-6; D gene unclear. Germline V CDR1 and CDR2: MNHEY, SVGAGI. This CDR3 spans 15 amino acids. For the CDR3, the DNA is TGTGCCAGCAGCTACTTAGGTTCCTATAATTCACCCCTCCACTTT. This sequence encodes CASSYLGSYNSPLHF.

This sequence joins TRBV29-1 and TRBJ1-2; D not resolved. The CDR3 is 14 residues long. Between the trimmed V and J ends, which lost 1 base and 0 bases, there was a span of 9 bases. Germline CDR1 reads SQVTM; CDR2 reads ANQGSEA. CDR3 DNA sequence: TGCAGCGTTGAAGGGCTGGGAGCTAACTATGGCTACACCTTC. Translating gives CSVEGLGANYGYTF. The whole variable domain, filled in from reference TRBV29-1 and TRBJ1-2, reads SAVISQKPSRDICQRGTSLTIQCQVDSQVTMMFWYRQQPGQSLTLIATANQGSEATYESGFVIDKFPISRPNLTFSTLTVSNMSPEDSSIYLCSVEGLGANYGYTFGSGTRLTVV.

The chain has TRBV20-1 and TRBJ1-2; 7 nucleotides align to TRBD1. The CDR3 is made up of 16 amino acids. Germline lookup yields CDR1 DFQATT and CDR2 SNEGSKA (reference sequence). V was pared by 5 bases and J by 6 bases, with 18 bases of the junction left unmatched. CDR3 sequence reads: CSAPNGGTVFEDGYTF. CDR3 nucleotide sequence: TGCAGTGCTCCCAACGGAGGGACAGTTTTTGAGGATGGCTACACCTTC.

This chain links TRBV10-3 with TRBJ2-5; tentatively, D is TRBD2 (5 bases). V dropped 4 bases and J dropped 7 bases, with 13 bases sitting between them. This CDR3 is built from 13 residues. From germline, CDR1 is ENHRY and CDR2 SYGVKD. The chain's CDR3 is CAISGMRAGTQYF. CDR3 nucleotide sequence: TGTGCCATCAGTGGAATGAGGGCGGGGACCCAGTACTTC.

The chain joins TRBV4-3 to TRBJ2-7, with TRBD1 matching 7 bases. After removal of 6 bases from V and 2 bases from J, the junction contained 7 bases not matched to a gene. The CDR3 runs to 14 residues. CDR1 is LGHNA and CDR2 is YSLEER in the germline V gene. Written as DNA, the CDR3 is TGCGCCAGCAGTCCCGGGACAGCAGCCTACGAGCAGTACTTC. Its translation: CASSPGTAAYEQYF.

The V gene is TRBV5-6, the J gene TRBJ2-7, with 8 nucleotides matching TRBD1. Germline CDR1 reads SGHDT; CDR2 reads YYEEEE. The V segment lost 5 bases and the J segment 3 bases; nucleotides outside the gene matches: 7. This CDR3 has 14 amino acids. The CDR3, as DNA: TGTGCCAGCAGTCGGGACAGGTTGTACTACGAGCAGTACTTC. As protein: CASSRDRLYYEQYF.

V gene TRBV28 combines with J gene TRBJ1-3, with unresolved D. V lost 10 bases to trimming and J lost 0 bases, with 10 bases between them. Germline lookup yields CDR1 MDHEN and CDR2 SYDVKM. CDR3 size: 13 residues. This CDR3 reads CATTLDSGNTIYF. The CDR3 region has the DNA TGTGCCACCACCCTAGACTCTGGAAACACCATATATTTT.

The V and J genes are TRBV7-2 and TRBJ2-7; 7 bases align to TRBD1. Germline trimming cut 1 base from V and 0 bases from J; bases unmatched to any gene: 9. The CDR3 covers 17 residues. CDR1 and CDR2 (germline): SGHTA, FQGNSA. DNA for the CDR3: TGTGCCAGCAGCTTAGAGGGCAGGGGGATTCCCTCCTACGAGCAGTACTTC. Residues: CASSLEGRGIPSYEQYF. The full variable domain, rest sourced from reference TRBV7-2 and TRBJ2-7, is GAGVSQSPSNKVTEKGKDVELRCDPISGHTALYWYRQSLGQGLEFLIYFQGNSAPDKSGLPSDRFSAERTGGSVSTLTIQRTQQEDSAVYLCASSLEGRGIPSYEQYFGPGTRLTVT.